This T cell receptor beta chain was recorded in a study of OX40 agonist ivuxolimab in advanced cancers. General study results and limits: Some nonresponders likewise displayed low normalized T-cell clonal expansion.

Data came from immunoSEQ multiplex PCR; TCRdb stores just in-frame clones and leaves some out. The sample records around 9,300 clones, more than 70% being singletons. Concerning this clone itself: Its specificity is not known.

The CDR3 runs 15 residues. V shed 4 bases and J shed 7 bases, with 16 bases lying between them. Germline CDR1 SNHLY, CDR2 FYNNEI. This clonotype originated in an adult with an advanced solid tumor such as melanoma, head and neck, liver or kidney cancer. This chain connects TRBV2 to TRBJ1-4; tentatively, D is TRBD1 (5 bases). The source material was CD4+ or CD8+ T cells sorted from blood, sampled in a trial of the OX40 agonist ivuxolimab. CDR3 loop: CASSVYGGGSEKLFF. CDR3 coding DNA: TGTGCCAGCAGTGTTTACGGGGGAGGTAGTGAAAAACTGTTTTTT.